This record looks at one T cell receptor beta chain sequence and its context. This receptor's antigen is unknown. Base qualities are not at hand, and no much larger clone is one base apart. The sample comes from a study of blood T cell repertoires in COVID-19 (TCRdb year 2020). Turning to the overall study: Samples from collaborators originated in the United States, Italy and Spain and spanned both the acute and convalescent phases of COVID-19. The prospective study material was composed of cDNA or gDNA derived from T cells, B-cell-depleted T cells, or PBMCs. The dataset comprised deeply sampled blood TCRbeta repertoires from subjects exposed to, actively infected with, or recovered from COVID-19. The repertoires were released in a freely available public database intended as a resource for research on the immune response to SARS-CoV-2. Samples came from the ongoing ImmuneRACE study (first 160 participants) plus 1,254 subjects from 6 global collaborators. Sample metadata almost always included a de-identified subject ID, COVID-19 status, age in years and sex. Where HLA class I and class II types were available, the types were taken from metadata supplied by the sample provider, not from assay-based typing. General study outcomes and caveats: How much clinical and demographic metadata was included differed by source and by participant, and the metadata was provided uncurated.

The immunoSEQ Assay, a bias-controlled multiplex PCR, was used to amplify TCRbeta CDR3 regions from genomic DNA. In the authors' own workflow: The number of nucleated cells in each sample was estimated by amplification of reference gene primers within the assay. To quantify the absolute abundance of each unique TCRbeta CDR3 rearrangement, sequence reads were collapsed and filtered. For each sample, productive Simpson clonality was calculated by taking the square root of Simpson's diversity index across productive rearrangements. Sourced from immuneACCESS, this table was stored by TCRdb with only in-frame sequences that have V and J called. A share of the clones is absent; for the studies checked, an unresolved V gene accounts for under half, and the remainder has no known explanation. From that table come the V and J calls and clone size; the DNA was used to work out D and trimming. Counted in this sample were tens of thousands of clones; approximately 81% of them appeared once. The top ten clonotypes cover over 25% of the sample.

Whole blood was collected in K2EDTA tubes by collaborating institutions according to the institutions' own protocols. For TCRbeta analysis, collaborators shipped samples in one of three forms: frozen whole blood, isolated PBMCs, or DNA extracted from either of those sample types. V lost 4 bases and J lost 2 bases, and the count of bases not matched to a germline gene is 2. The germline V gene (reference sequence) yields WNHNN for CDR1 and SYGVQD for CDR2. The CDR3 goes from the cysteine to the phenylalanine over 14 residues. Just the 42-base CDR3 DNA is kept, in frame starting at base 1. The chain is made from TRBV10-1 and TRBJ2-1; TRBD1 matches 7 bases in the middle. Sequencing was carried out using peripheral blood. This TCR came from a woman of 80 years or more with active or convalescent COVID-19. The CDR3 amino acid sequence is: CASSGQGAYNEQFF. In nucleotide form, the sequence is TGCGCCAGCAGTGGACAGGGAGCCTACAATGAGCAGTTCTTC.